These 15 T cell receptor beta chains originate from one sample sequenced in a study of shared clonotypes between healthy human individuals. Sequenced by immunoSEQ multiplex PCR; TCRdb stores in-frame clones only, minus some. The table lists roughly 1,000,000 clones, about four fifths of them singletons. Material for sequencing was memory CD4+ T cells from PBMCs. The subset here: CD45RA-negative fraction. These TCRs come from a man in his late teens or twenties in good health. Some clones in this sample may be carry-over from other donors' samples.

The rearrangement joins TRBV25-1 to TRBJ2-7, with 8 nucleotides matching TRBD1. The germline V gene has CDR1 MGHDK and CDR2 SYGVNS. The CDR3 is 13 residues long. V lost 10 bases to trimming and J lost 0 bases; unmatched junction nucleotides: 5. CDR3 in DNA: TGTGCCATCTTCGGACAGGGCTCCTACGAGCAGTACTTC. Translation: CAIFGQGSYEQYF.

In regard to this clone: Within the sample, other DNA sequences also encode this same CDR3. The chain uses TRBV5-1 and TRBJ1-5; D unclear. Trimming left V 0 bases short and J 4 bases short, with 8 bases between. The CDR3 consists of 14 residues. Per the germline V gene, CDR1 is SGHRS and CDR2 is YFSETQ. CDR3 residues: CASSLVGPNQPQHF. The CDR3 DNA reads as TGCGCCAGCAGCTTGGTGGGCCCTAATCAGCCCCAGCATTTT.

This clone was counted once. The chain carries TRBV6-1 and TRBJ1-3; 7 nucleotides agree with TRBD1. The CDR3 has 15 residues. The germline V gene has CDR1 MNHNS and CDR2 SASEGT. The V segment lost 4 bases and the J segment 8 bases; nucleotides outside the gene matches: 11. The CDR3 sequence: CASSARDSPRDTIYF. CDR3 coding DNA: TGTGCCAGCAGTGCCCGGGACAGCCCACGGGACACCATATATTTT.

This sequence joins TRBV28 and TRBJ2-6; TRBD1 agrees at 9 bases. The CDR3 totals 17 residues. CDR1 MDHEN and CDR2 SYDVKM come from the germline V gene. The V gene end was trimmed by 5 bases and the J gene end by 2 bases; junction bases not matched to a gene: 7. CDR3 in DNA: TGTGCCAGCAGTGGACAGGGGATGGGCACTGGGGCCAACGTCCTGACTTTC. The encoded protein is CASSGQGMGTGANVLTF. The complete variable domain, with remaining parts taken from reference TRBV28 and TRBJ2-6, reads DVKVTQSSRYLVKRTGEKVFLECVQDMDHENMFWYRQDPGLGLRLIYFSYDVKMKEKGDIPEGYSVSREKKERFSLILESASTNQTSMYLCASSGQGMGTGANVLTFGAGSRLTVL.

The CDR3 bases are TGCGCCAGCAGCCGATCGGGGACACTAACAGATACGCAGTATTTT. Protein sequence: CASSRSGTLTDTQYF. The V gene is TRBV5-1, the J gene TRBJ2-3, with D perhaps matching TRBD1 (6 bases). Looked up from germline, CDR1 is SGHRS and CDR2 is YFSETQ. The CDR3 has 15 residues. V lost 4 bases and J 3 bases, leaving 15 bases between the germline ends.

The chain has TRBV10-1 and TRBJ2-3, with 9 bases fitting TRBD1. J gave up 3 bases and V 4 bases, and 8 bases lay outside the gene matches. Germline V lookup: CDR1 WNHNN, CDR2 SYGVQD (reference sequence). The CDR3 spans 16 residues. The CDR3: CASSGSGQGGTDTQYF. The DNA of the CDR3 is TGCGCCAGCAGTGGGTCGGGACAGGGAGGGACAGATACGCAGTATTTT.

This clone is a singleton in its sample. The V and J genes are TRBV6-1 and TRBJ1-2, with 7 bases matching TRBD1. The CDR3 is made up of 16 amino acids. The V and J ends lost 4 bases and 0 bases, in that order; junction bases with no gene match: 8. The germline V gene encodes CDR1 MNHNS and CDR2 SASEGT. Here the CDR3 reads CASSGLWDRPNYGYTF. In DNA form, the CDR3 reads TGTGCCAGCAGTGGATTGTGGGACAGACCTAACTATGGCTACACCTTC.

This clone is medium-sized. V is TRBV2 and J is TRBJ1-4; no reliable D call. Trimming took off 8 bases at V and 3 bases at J, with 10 bases between the two ends. This CDR3 contains 13 residues. CDR1 and CDR2 (germline): SNHLY, FYNNEI. The CDR3 spells CASEVSPNEKLFF. In DNA, the CDR3 is TGTGCCAGCGAAGTGAGTCCTAATGAAAAACTGTTTTTT.

The gene calls are TRBV4-1 and TRBJ2-3, with D tentatively TRBD2 (6 bases). V lost 5 bases and J 3 bases, leaving 12 bases between the germline ends. The length of the CDR3 is 14 residues. Looked up from germline, CDR1 is MGHRA and CDR2 is YSYEKL. The CDR3 region is CASSSGRETDTQYF. The CDR3 nucleotides read TGCGCCAGCAGCAGCGGACGGGAGACAGATACGCAGTATTTT.

The J gene is TRBJ1-5, the V gene TRBV7-9; 9 bases match TRBD1. Germline V CDR1 and CDR2: SEHNR, FQNEAQ (reference sequence). Germline trimming cut 1 base from V and 6 bases from J; bases unmatched to any gene: 7. CDR3 length equals 16 residues. The DNA of the CDR3 is TGTGCCAGCAGCTTAGGGTCGGGACAGGGAGGTCAGCCCCAGCATTTT. It codes for CASSLGSGQGGQPQHF.

The J gene is TRBJ2-7, the V gene TRBV2, with no clear D. Trimming cost V 5 bases and J 1 base, with 6 bases left between them. Germline CDR1 SNHLY, CDR2 FYNNEI. This CDR3 comprises 12 residues. The CDR3 loop is CASSYLSYEQYF. The DNA for the CDR3 is TGTGCCAGCAGTTACCTTTCCTACGAGCAGTACTTC.

This sequence joins TRBV15 and TRBJ2-5; D call uncertain. Germline V gives CDR1 LNHNV, CDR2 YYDKDF (reference sequence). V dropped 1 base and J dropped 1 base, with 16 bases sitting between them. CDR3 length: 17 residues. This CDR3 reads CATSRVIGARTQETQYF. As DNA, the CDR3 is TGTGCCACCAGCAGAGTGATAGGAGCGCGTACCCAAGAGACCCAGTACTTC.

The chain employs TRBV5-1 and TRBJ2-1; 7 positions match TRBD2. Germline CDR1 and CDR2: SGHRS and YFSETQ. Trimming took 9 bases from V and 5 from J; bases not matched to a gene: 8. This CDR3 spans 13 amino acids. The CDR3 DNA reads TGCGCCACCCGTAGCGGGCCTAACAATGAGCAGTTCTTC. Translating it yields CATRSGPNNEQFF.

The chain couples TRBV5-1 to TRBJ2-3; D possibly corresponds to TRBD2 (5 bases). Trimming removed 4 bases from V and 1 base from J, with 19 bases in between. Germline V CDR1 and CDR2: SGHRS, YFSETQ. This CDR3 comprises 17 residues. The CDR3 reads CASSTEQRRLRTDTQYF. The CDR3 DNA follows: TGCGCCAGCAGCACAGAACAGCGGCGGTTGCGCACAGATACGCAGTATTTT.

The CDR3 coding sequence is TGTGCCAGCAGCGTCGGGAGTAGCACAGATACGCAGTATTTT. This translates into CASSVGSSTDTQYF. V is TRBV9 and J is TRBJ2-3, with TRBD2 as a possible D gene (6 bases). Trimming stripped 2 bases from V and 0 bases from J, with 7 bases between. The CDR3 runs to 14 residues. Germline loops: CDR1 SGDLS, CDR2 YYNGEE.